The subject of this entry is one T cell receptor (beta chain). These data originate in a study of blood T cell repertoires in COVID-19. Study at large: The samples span acute and convalescent COVID-19 from the United States, Italy and Spain.

Germline assignment: CDR1 SNHLY and CDR2 FYNNEI. Deletions cut 8 bases from V and 2 bases from J, with 10 bases between. The CDR3 is 14 amino acids. Assay: immunoSEQ multiplex PCR; the TCRdb copy retains only in-frame clones and omits some. The repertoire consists of 64,000 or so clones, with about 86% occurring once and the leading ten covering 1.2%. Sample: peripheral blood. The receptor was isolated from a man aged 40-49 years with acute or convalescent COVID-19. The chain combines TRBV2 with TRBJ1-6, with D possibly matching TRBD1 (5 bases). The CDR3 coding sequence is TGTGCCAGCGGGGGGGTAACCTATAATTCACCCCTCCACTTT. Encoded protein: CASGGVTYNSPLHF.